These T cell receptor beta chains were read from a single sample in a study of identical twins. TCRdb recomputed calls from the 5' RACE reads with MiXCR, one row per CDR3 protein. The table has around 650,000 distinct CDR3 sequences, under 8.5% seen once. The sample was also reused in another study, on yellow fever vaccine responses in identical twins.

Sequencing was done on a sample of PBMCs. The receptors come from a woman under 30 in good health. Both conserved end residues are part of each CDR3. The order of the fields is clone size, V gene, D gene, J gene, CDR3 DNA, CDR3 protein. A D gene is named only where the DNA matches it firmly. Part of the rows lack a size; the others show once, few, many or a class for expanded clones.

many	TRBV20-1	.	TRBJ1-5	TGCAGTGTTGGCCAGTACAATCAGCCCCAGCATTTT	CSVGQYNQPQHF
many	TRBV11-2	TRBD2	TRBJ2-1	TGTGCCAGCAGCTTATGGGGACTAGCGGACTACAATGAGCAGTTCTTC	CASSLWGLADYNEQFF
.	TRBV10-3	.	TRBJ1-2	TGTGCCATCAGTGAGTCGTCCCAGGGTTATGGCTACACCTTC	CAISESSQGYGYTF
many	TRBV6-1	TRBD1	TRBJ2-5	TGTGCCAGCAGACATACGGGACAGGGGCAAGAGACCCAGTACTTC	CASRHTGQGQETQYF
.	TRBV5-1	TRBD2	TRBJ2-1	TGCGCCAGCAGCTTGGGACTAGCGGAGAACAATGAGCAGTTCTTC	CASSLGLAENNEQFF
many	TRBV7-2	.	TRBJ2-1	TGTGCCAGCAGCTTCCTACGACGTAGCGGAGGCAATGAGCAGTTCTTC	CASSFLRRSGGNEQFF
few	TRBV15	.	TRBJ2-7	TGTGCCACCAGCAAGACTAGTGAGTACGAGCAGTACTTC	CATSKTSEYEQYF
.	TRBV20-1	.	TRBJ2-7	TGCAGTGCTAGAGATGGGGCAGGGAACGACGAGCAGTACTTC	CSARDGAGNDEQYF
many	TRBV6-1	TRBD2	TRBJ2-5	TGTGCCAGCAGTGGGACTAGCGGGGGTTTAAAGACCCAGTACTTC	CASSGTSGGLKTQYF
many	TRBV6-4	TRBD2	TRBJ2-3	TGTGCCAGCAGTGTGTCCCCACTAGCGGGGGGGCACACAGATACGCAGTATTTT	CASSVSPLAGGHTDTQYF
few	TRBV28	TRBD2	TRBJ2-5	TGTGCCAGCAGCAACACGCGGGGGTTCCAAGAGACCCAGTACTTC	CASSNTRGFQETQYF
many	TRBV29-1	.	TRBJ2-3	TGCATCGACTCGGCAGGGTCAGATACGCAGTATTTT	CIDSAGSDTQYF
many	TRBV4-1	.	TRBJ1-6	TGCGCCAGCAGCCCTTTAGGACAAAAAAATTCACCCCTCCACTTT	CASSPLGQKNSPLHF
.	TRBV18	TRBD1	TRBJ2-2	TGTGCCAGCTCAGGCGGACAGGGGAAAATCGGGGAGCTGTTTTTT	CASSGGQGKIGELFF
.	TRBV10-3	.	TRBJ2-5	TGTGCCATCGGTAGTAGGCAGGGGTTGGAAGAGACCCAGTACTTC	CAIGSRQGLEETQYF
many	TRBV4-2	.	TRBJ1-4	TGTGCCAGCAGCCAATGGACCGGGATAGGACTGTTTTTT	CASSQWTGIGLFF
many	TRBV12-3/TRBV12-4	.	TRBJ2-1	TGTGCCAGCAGTTTACGGACCCACCCCAATGAGCAGTTCTTC	CASSLRTHPNEQFF
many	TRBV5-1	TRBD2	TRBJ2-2	TGCGCCAGCAGCTTCGCGGGGGGCTCAACCGGGGAGCTGTTTTTT	CASSFAGGSTGELFF
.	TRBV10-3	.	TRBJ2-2	TGTGCCATCGCGGACACCTCGAACACCGGGGAGCTGTTTTTT	CAIADTSNTGELFF
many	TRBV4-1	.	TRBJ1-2	TGCGCCAGCAGCCAAGATAGTCTGGGAGGCTATGGCTACACCTTC	CASSQDSLGGYGYTF
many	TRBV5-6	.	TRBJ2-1	TGTGCCAGCAGCTTGGAAGGTAGCGGAGGCTCCTACAATGAGCAGTTCTTC	CASSLEGSGGSYNEQFF
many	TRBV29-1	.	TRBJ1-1	TGCAGCGTTACCGACGGGAACACTGAAGCTTTCTTT	CSVTDGNTEAFF
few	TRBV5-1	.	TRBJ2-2	TGCGCCAGCTCCAGACAGGGAGGTAGTAACACCGGGGAGCTGTTTTTT	CASSRQGGSNTGELFF